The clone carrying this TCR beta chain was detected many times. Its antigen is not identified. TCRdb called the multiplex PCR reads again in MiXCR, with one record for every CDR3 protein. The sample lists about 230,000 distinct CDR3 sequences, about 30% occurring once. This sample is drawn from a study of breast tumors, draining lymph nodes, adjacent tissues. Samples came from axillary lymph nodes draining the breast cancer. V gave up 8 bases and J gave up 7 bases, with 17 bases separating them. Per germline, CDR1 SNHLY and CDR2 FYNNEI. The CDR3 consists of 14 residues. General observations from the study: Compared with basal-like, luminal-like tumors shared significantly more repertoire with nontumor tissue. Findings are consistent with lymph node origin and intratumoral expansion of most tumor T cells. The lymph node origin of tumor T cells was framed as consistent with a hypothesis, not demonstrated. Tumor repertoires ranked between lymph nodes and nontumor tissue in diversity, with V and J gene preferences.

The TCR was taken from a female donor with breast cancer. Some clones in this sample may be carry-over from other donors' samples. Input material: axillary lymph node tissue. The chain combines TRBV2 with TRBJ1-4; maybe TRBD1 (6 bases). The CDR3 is CASGLRGFSEKLFF. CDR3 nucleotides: TGTGCCAGCGGTCTCAGGGGTTTTAGTGAAAAACTGTTTTTT.